The entry below describes one TCR beta chain. Its target is not known. The sample is drawn from a study of vaccination and CD4 T cells after COVID-19. Treatment meaning: roughly 11-day PBMC culture with coronavirus spike peptide pools or control peptides (ViraFEST assay). Sequence data for DNA of cultured CD4+ T cells were generated by the Oncomine TCR Beta short-read assay. TCRdb processed the PCR reads anew with MiXCR; each CDR3 protein has one entry. The sample holds nearly 9,000 distinct CDR3 sequences; 50% to 65% are singletons and the top ten take 7.3%. This CDR3 contains 17 residues. The clonotype was recovered from a human donor who had recovered from COVID-19. This chain links TRBV21-1 with TRBJ2-5; the table names TRBD2, a call not compared with the DNA. TRBV21-1 is listed as a pseudogene. The sample consisted of CD4+ T cells from blood, cultured in vitro. CDR3 in amino acids: CASSKQRTSGRKETQYF. The CDR3 bases are TGTGCCAGCAGCAAACAGAGGACTAGCGGGAGGAAAGAGACCCAGTACTTC.